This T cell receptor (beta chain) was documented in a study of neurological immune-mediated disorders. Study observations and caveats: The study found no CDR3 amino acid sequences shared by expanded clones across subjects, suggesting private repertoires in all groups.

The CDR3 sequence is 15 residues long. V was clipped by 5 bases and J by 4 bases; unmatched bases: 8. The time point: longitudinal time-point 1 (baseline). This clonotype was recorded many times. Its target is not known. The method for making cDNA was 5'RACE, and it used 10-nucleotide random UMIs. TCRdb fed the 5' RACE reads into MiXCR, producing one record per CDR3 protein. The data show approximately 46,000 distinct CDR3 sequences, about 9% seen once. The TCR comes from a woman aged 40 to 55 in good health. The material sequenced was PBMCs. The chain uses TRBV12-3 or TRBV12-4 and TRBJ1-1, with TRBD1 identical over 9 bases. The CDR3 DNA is TGTGCCAGCAGTCCCTACGGGACAGGGTTCACTGAAGCTTTCTTT. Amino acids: CASSPYGTGFTEAFF.